These T cell receptor beta chains were read from a single sample in a study of control samples from healthy donors and cancer patients. Produced via immunoSEQ multiplex PCR; TCRdb's table is partial and in-frame only. Here the sample spans 190,000 or so clones, over 85% being singletons. Sequenced material: blood. These receptors all stem from a man aged 18 to 30 in good health. The CDR3 runs from the conserved cysteine through the conserved F or W. Fields, in order: D gene, V gene, J gene, clone size, CDR3 protein, CDR3 DNA. The D gene is left open where the match is weak. Clone size is shown for a subset of rows, as once, few, many or a class of expanded clone.

d_gene: TRBD2
v_gene: TRBV5-4
j_gene: TRBJ2-7
abundance: NA
CDR3aa: CASSRYGGVNEQYF
CDR3nt: TGTGCCAGCAGTCGATATGGGGGGGTCAACGAGCAGTACTTC

d_gene: NA
v_gene: TRBV6-5
j_gene: TRBJ2-3
abundance: NA
CDR3aa: CASSPRGVTDTQYF
CDR3nt: TGTGCCAGCAGCCCCCGTGGGGTCACAGATACGCAGTATTTT

d_gene: NA
v_gene: TRBV19
j_gene: TRBJ2-5
abundance: once
CDR3aa: CASSIGPRTSWRETQYF
CDR3nt: TGTGCCAGTAGTATCGGGCCCCGGACCTCATGGCGAGAGACCCAGTACTTC

d_gene: NA
v_gene: TRBV6-1
j_gene: TRBJ2-5
abundance: NA
CDR3aa: CASSEGGSRETQYF
CDR3nt: TGTGCCAGCAGTGAGGGGGGCTCTCGGGAGACCCAGTACTTC

d_gene: TRBD1
v_gene: TRBV10-2
j_gene: TRBJ1-5
abundance: NA
CDR3aa: CASSDPGQGVQPQHF
CDR3nt: TGCGCCAGCAGTGACCCGGGACAGGGGGTCCAGCCCCAGCATTTT

d_gene: TRBD1
v_gene: TRBV5-5
j_gene: TRBJ2-3
abundance: NA
CDR3aa: CASSFRIRGPLGSTDTQYF
CDR3nt: TGTGCCAGCAGCTTCCGAATCAGGGGGCCCTTGGGTAGCACAGATACGCAGTATTTT

d_gene: NA
v_gene: TRBV5-1
j_gene: TRBJ2-3
abundance: NA
CDR3aa: CASSQQGSDTQYF
CDR3nt: TGCGCCAGCAGCCAACAGGGCTCAGATACGCAGTATTTT

d_gene: NA
v_gene: TRBV19
j_gene: TRBJ2-6
abundance: NA
CDR3aa: CASRLRASGANVLTF
CDR3nt: TGTGCCAGTAGGCTCAGGGCCTCTGGGGCCAACGTCCTGACTTTC

d_gene: TRBD1
v_gene: TRBV5-1
j_gene: TRBJ1-1
abundance: NA
CDR3aa: CASSPLTGRDTEAFF
CDR3nt: TGCGCCAGCAGCCCTTTGACAGGGAGGGACACTGAAGCTTTCTTT

d_gene: NA
v_gene: TRBV19
j_gene: TRBJ1-1
abundance: few
CDR3aa: CASSRSRGGYTEAFF
CDR3nt: TGTGCCAGTAGCCGATCTCGGGGGGGGTACACTGAAGCTTTCTTT

d_gene: NA
v_gene: TRBV6-5
j_gene: TRBJ2-3
abundance: NA
CDR3aa: CASRQPLGTDTQYF
CDR3nt: TGTGCCAGCAGGCAACCCTTGGGCACAGATACGCAGTATTTT

d_gene: NA
v_gene: TRBV30
j_gene: TRBJ2-2
abundance: NA
CDR3aa: CANSGTGELFF
CDR3nt: TGTGCCAATTCGGGGACCGGGGAGCTGTTTTTT

d_gene: NA
v_gene: TRBV7-8
j_gene: TRBJ1-6
abundance: NA
CDR3aa: CASSFRDFSPLHF
CDR3nt: TGTGCCAGCAGCTTCAGGGACTTTTCACCCCTCCACTTT

d_gene: TRBD1
v_gene: TRBV28
j_gene: TRBJ2-7
abundance: NA
CDR3aa: CASRAGQVSYEQYF
CDR3nt: TGTGCCAGCAGGGCTGGACAGGTCTCCTACGAGCAGTACTTC